The 30 T cell receptor beta chains below were found in one sample sequenced in a study of post-analysis software for immune sequencing data. Study findings and constraints: Relative to controls, patients had about 5 TRBV segments at higher frequency, with TRBV5-6, TRBV5-1 and TRBV20-1 among these.

Unique molecular identifiers featured in each of the TCR beta cDNA libraries. TCRdb recomputed calls from the PCR reads with MiXCR, one row per CDR3 protein. The data contain 750,000 to 950,000 distinct CDR3 sequences, about 50% of them singletons. These receptors are not linked to any known antigen. Source material: blood. These receptors came from a girl aged 10 to 17 with multiple sclerosis.

V and J are TRBV5-1 and TRBJ2-5; D call uncertain. The CDR3 length is 15 residues. The ends were cut back, 5 bases at V and 5 bases at J, with 19 bases in the middle. Germline V gene data show CDR1 as SGHRS and CDR2 as YFSETQ. CDR3 in amino acids: CASSYPKGTSETQYF. DNA for the CDR3: TGCGCCAGCAGTTACCCAAAGGGAACAAGCGAGACCCAGTACTTC.

The chain couples TRBV7-3 to TRBJ2-3, with a weak D call TRBD1 (6 bases). Germline V gene lookup returns CDR1 SGHTA and CDR2 FQGTGA. V was trimmed by 2 bases and J by 2 bases, leaving 11 bases between them. This CDR3 has 15 amino acids. CDR3 loop: CASSLQGWVTDTQYF. The DNA for the CDR3 is TGTGCCAGCAGCTTACAGGGGTGGGTCACAGATACGCAGTATTTT.

The chain couples TRBV29-1 to TRBJ2-5; 9 bases are a match to TRBD2. Trimming cost V 4 bases and J 4 bases; bases outside gene matches: 7. Germline V gene sequence: CDR1 SQVTM, CDR2 ANQGSEA. CDR3 size: 14 residues. The CDR3 coding sequence is TGCAGCGTTGGGTGGCGGGAGGGCCGAGAGACCCAGTACTTC. Protein: CSVGWREGRETQYF.

This chain uses TRBV5-1 with TRBJ2-2, with 8 bases matching TRBD1. CDR1 and CDR2 from the germline V gene are SGHRS and YFSETQ. Trimming took 0 bases from V and 7 from J; bases not matched to a gene: 8. The CDR3 totals 16 residues. The CDR3 coding sequence is TGCGCCAGCAGCTTGGATTGGACAGGGCTAAGCGGGGAGCTGTTTTTT. It translates to CASSLDWTGLSGELFF.

This clonotype showed up just a few times. The rearrangement links TRBV29-1 to TRBJ2-3, with D hard to call. The CDR3 loop spans 13 amino acids. Germline assignment: CDR1 SQVTM and CDR2 ANQGSEA. V lost 8 bases to trimming and J lost 2 bases, with 14 bases between them. The CDR3 here is CSPRRVPTDTQYF. The CDR3 coding sequence is TGCAGCCCCCGAAGGGTTCCCACAGATACGCAGTATTTT.

The V call is TRBV20-1, the J call TRBJ2-1; TRBD2 aligns across 12 bases. CDR1 and CDR2 from the germline V gene are DFQATT and SNEGSKA (reference sequence). The CDR3 sequence is 16 residues long. After removal of 0 bases from V and 15 bases from J, the junction contained 15 bases not matched to a gene. The CDR3 loop reads CSARDPTSGGFSGWFF. Written as DNA, the CDR3 is TGCAGTGCTAGAGACCCTACTAGCGGGGGGTTTTCGGGTTGGTTCTTC.

J is TRBJ1-1 and V is TRBV20-1; 9 positions agree with TRBD1. In germline, CDR1 is DFQATT, CDR2 SNEGSKA (reference sequence). The CDR3 covers 15 residues. J gave up 5 bases and V 6 bases, and 13 bases lay outside the gene matches. The CDR3 DNA follows: TGCAGTGCAGCCCCCCTACAGGGGGCGAGAACTGAAGCTTTCTTT. This codes for CSAAPLQGARTEAFF.

V gene TRBV4-1 combines with J gene TRBJ2-5, with TRBD2 as a possible D gene (6 bases). The assigned J gene may be wrong: the sequence end matches TRBJ2-7 better. The CDR3 extends over 16 amino acids. Germline loops: CDR1 MGHRA, CDR2 YSYEKL. CDR3 region: CASSNQPGVGFGEQYF. Here the CDR3 DNA reads TGCGCCAGCAGCAACCAACCGGGGGTAGGGTTTGGCGAGCAGTACTTC.

The chain has TRBV20-1 and TRBJ2-7; TRBD2 aligns across 7 bases. Trimming cost V 2 bases and J 0 bases; bases outside gene matches: 4. The germline gives CDR1 DFQATT, CDR2 SNEGSKA (reference sequence). CDR3 length equals 14 residues. CDR3 nucleotides: TGCAGTGCTAGACCTAGCGGTACCTCCTACGAGCAGTACTTC. Protein: CSARPSGTSYEQYF.

There are a few counts of this clonotype. This chain links TRBV29-1 with TRBJ2-5; no definite D call. The V end lost 7 bases, the J end lost 5 bases, and 17 bases lay between the germline ends. Germline CDR1 SQVTM, CDR2 ANQGSEA. There are 13 residues in the CDR3. The DNA for the CDR3 is TGCAGCGGTAGTAGGCAGTTCGGGGAGACCCAGTACTTC. Protein sequence: CSGSRQFGETQYF.

This clonotype showed up just once. At one of its ends the junction is not consistent with the germline gene, which may arise from a read error. J is TRBJ2-5 and V is TRBV12-3 or TRBV12-4; D unclear. The CDR3 has 13 residues. The DNA for the CDR3 is TGTGCCAGCAGTTGGACCGCCCAAGAGGCCCAGTACTTC. As protein: CASSWTAQEAQYF.

The CDR3 spells CASSDSTGGSYNEQFF. CDR3 in DNA: TGTGCCAGCAGTGACTCGACAGGGGGCTCCTACAATGAGCAGTTCTTC. The V gene is TRBV6-4, the J gene TRBJ2-1, with 9 bases that match TRBD1. After removal of 0 bases from V and 0 bases from J, the junction contained 0 bases not matched to a gene. This CDR3 is 16 amino acids long. From germline, CDR1 is MRHNA and CDR2 SNTAGT.

The chain couples TRBV7-9 to TRBJ2-7, with D possibly being TRBD1 (5 bases). CDR1 SEHNR and CDR2 FQNEAQ come from the germline V gene (reference sequence). Trimming took off 3 bases at V and 0 bases at J, with 12 bases between the two ends. The CDR3 length is 15 residues. The CDR3 region has the DNA TGTGCCAGCAGCTTCGGAAGACAGATCTCCTACGAGCAGTACTTC. Translated, it gives CASSFGRQISYEQYF.

V is TRBV7-2 and J is TRBJ1-2, with D uncertain. V was cut by 1 base and J by 7 bases, with 10 bases left in between. This CDR3 comprises 13 residues. CDR1 and CDR2 (germline): SGHTA, FQGNSA. The CDR3 region has the DNA TGTGCCAGCAGCTTAGGTGGTGGAATTGGCTACACCTTC. Its protein is CASSLGGGIGYTF.

This clonotype was picked up a small number of times. The chain is built from TRBV28 and TRBJ2-7; 9 bases line up with TRBD1. From germline, CDR1 is MDHEN and CDR2 SYDVKM. The CDR3 contains 13 residues. Losses at the gene ends were 2 bases for V and 5 bases for J; bases not matched to a gene: 1. In DNA, the CDR3 is TGTGCCAGCAGTTTACGGACAGGGGACGAGCAGTACTTC. Its translation is CASSLRTGDEQYF.

This clonotype was detected only a few times. J is TRBJ2-3 and V is TRBV20-1; D is unresolved. This CDR3 has 12 residues. Germline V gives CDR1 DFQATT, CDR2 SNEGSKA (reference sequence). V lost 6 bases, J lost 1 base, and 8 bases lay in between. The CDR3 is CSARLRTDTQYF. Written as DNA, the CDR3 is TGCAGTGCGCGACTGCGCACAGATACGCAGTATTTT.

This sequence joins TRBV29-1 and TRBJ2-3, with D tentatively TRBD1 (6 bases). V lost 6 bases to trimming and J lost 2 bases, with 15 bases between them. CDR3 length: 14 residues. Germline V gene sequence: CDR1 SQVTM, CDR2 ANQGSEA. In DNA form, the CDR3 reads TGCAGCGTCCTAGGGCAGGGGACCACAGATACGCAGTATTTT. This sequence encodes CSVLGQGTTDTQYF.

The gene calls are TRBV5-1 and TRBJ2-1; no firm D call. The CDR3 covers 13 residues. Looked up from germline, CDR1 is SGHRS and CDR2 is YFSETQ. Trimming removed 0 bases from V and 10 bases from J, with 11 bases in between. The CDR3 loop reads CASSLGDRPEQFF. In DNA form, the CDR3 reads TGCGCCAGCAGCTTGGGAGACCGGCCAGAGCAGTTCTTC.

This clonotype turned up a few times. The V call is TRBV20-1, the J call TRBJ2-1; TRBD2 aligns across 13 bases. CDR1 and CDR2 (germline): DFQATT, SNEGSKA (reference sequence). The V and J ends lost 2 bases and 6 bases, in that order; junction bases with no gene match: 4. The CDR3 consists of 15 residues. As DNA, the CDR3 is TGCAGTGCTAGATCGACTAGCGGGGGGCGCAATGAGCAGTTCTTC. Translating it yields CSARSTSGGRNEQFF.

The chain links TRBV5-1 to TRBJ2-7; 11 bases are shared with TRBD2. The V gene's germline CDR1 is SGHRS and CDR2 YFSETQ. The length of the CDR3 is 15 residues. V dropped 4 bases and J dropped 5; count of bases not matched to a gene: 8. The CDR3 DNA is TGCGCCAGCAGCACCAGGCTAGCGGGAGGCGACGAGCAGTACTTC. This gives the protein CASSTRLAGGDEQYF. The variable domain in full, with the rest retrieved from reference TRBV5-1 and TRBJ2-7, is KAGVTQTPRYLIKTRGQQVTLSCSPISGHRSVSWYQQTPGQGLQFLFEYFSETQRNKGNFPGRFSGRQFSNSRSEMNVSTLELGDSALYLCASSTRLAGGDEQYFGPGTRLTVT.

The J gene is TRBJ1-2, the V gene TRBV7-3; TRBD1 matches at 7 bases. Germline lookup yields CDR1 SGHTA and CDR2 FQGTGA. There are 13 residues in the CDR3. V lost 0 bases and J lost 11; bases outside the gene matches: 6. CDR3 sequence reads: CASSLTIGTEYTF. CDR3 bases: TGTGCCAGCAGCTTAACGATTGGGACAGAATACACCTTC. Full variable domain (rest looked up from reference TRBV7-3 and TRBJ1-2): GAGVSQTPSNKVTEKGKYVELRCDPISGHTALYWYRQSLGQGPEFLIYFQGTGAADDSGLPNDRFFAVRPEGSVSTLKIQRTERGDSAVYLCASSLTIGTEYTFGSGTRLTVV.

This clonotype occurred a few times. The chain has TRBV29-1 and TRBJ1-1; D possibly corresponds to TRBD1 (6 bases). Between the trimmed V and J ends, which lost 5 bases and 4 bases, there was a span of 14 bases. The CDR3 is 13 residues long. Germline values: CDR1 SQVTM, CDR2 ANQGSEA. As DNA, the CDR3 is TGCAGCGTTCAGGGGCAGGGGCTCACTGAAGCTTTCTTT. Translating it yields CSVQGQGLTEAFF.

The CDR3 sequence is CASSRDWVREQYF. In nucleotides, the CDR3 is TGTGCCAGCAGCCGAGACTGGGTGAGGGAGCAGTACTTC. The chain recombines TRBV6-6 with TRBJ2-5, with D perhaps matching TRBD2 (5 bases). CDR1 MNHNY and CDR2 SVGAGI come from the germline V gene (reference sequence). The CDR3 is 13 amino acids. The V gene lost 6 bases and the J gene lost 11 bases, with 19 bases spanning the gap.

The V and J genes are TRBV20-1 and TRBJ1-2, with 7 bases that match TRBD1. This CDR3 is 12 amino acids long. Germline V gives CDR1 DFQATT, CDR2 SNEGSKA (reference sequence). The junction had 3 bases not matched to a gene; V was cut back by 5 bases and J by 3 bases. CDR3 residues: CSAGDSYYGYTF. CDR3 coding DNA: TGCAGTGCTGGGGACAGCTACTATGGCTACACCTTC.

The chain recombines TRBV11-2 with TRBJ2-1, with D tentatively TRBD1 or TRBD2 (5 bases each). Germline CDR1 reads SGHAT; CDR2 reads FQNNGV. V dropped 5 bases and J dropped 4 bases, with 15 bases sitting between them. The CDR3 spans 15 residues. CDR3 sequence: CASSRRDQWYNEQFF. DNA for the CDR3: TGTGCCAGCAGCCGCCGGGACCAGTGGTACAATGAGCAGTTCTTC.

This chain connects TRBV27 to TRBJ2-5; D tentatively reads TRBD1 or TRBD2 (5 bases each). The CDR3 extends over 14 amino acids. The V end lost 5 bases, the J end lost 3 bases, and 13 bases lay between the germline ends. Germline lookup yields CDR1 MNHEY and CDR2 SMNVEV (reference sequence). CDR3: CASSPNRGEETQYF. The DNA for the CDR3 is TGTGCCAGCAGTCCCAATCGAGGGGAAGAGACCCAGTACTTC.

The chain uses TRBV6-8 and TRBJ1-6; no clear D. This CDR3 contains 13 residues. Germline V gene data show CDR1 as MNHGY and CDR2 as SAAAGT. The ends were cut back, 5 bases at V and 10 bases at J, with 12 bases in the middle. As DNA, the CDR3 is TGTGCCAGCAGTATAGGACCGAGATCACCCCTCCACTTT. The encoded protein is CASSIGPRSPLHF.

The rearrangement links TRBV5-1 to TRBJ2-3; tentatively, D is TRBD1 (6 bases). CDR3 length equals 13 residues. CDR1 SGHRS and CDR2 YFSETQ come from the germline V gene. The V end lost 2 bases, the J end lost 7 bases, and 11 bases lay between the germline ends. The CDR3 DNA follows: TGCGCCAGCAGCTTTGGTGGACAGAATACGCAGTATTTT. Its protein is CASSFGGQNTQYF.

The chain is built from TRBV7-9 and TRBJ2-5, with D tentatively TRBD1 or TRBD2 (5 bases each). This CDR3 is 14 amino acids long. The V and J ends lost 4 bases and 1 base respectively, with 10 bases between them. CDR1 SEHNR and CDR2 FQNEAQ come from the germline V gene (reference sequence). Here the CDR3 reads CASSWGSAQETQYF. For the CDR3, the DNA is TGTGCCAGCAGCTGGGGGAGCGCCCAAGAGACCCAGTACTTC.

The J gene is TRBJ2-7, the V gene TRBV5-1; D perhaps matches TRBD2 (6 bases). This CDR3 comprises 16 residues. V gave up 3 bases and J gave up 2 bases, with 18 bases separating them. Germline V lookup: CDR1 SGHRS, CDR2 YFSETQ. The CDR3 coding sequence is TGCGCCAGCAGCTCCTACGCCGGGAGCCCCCCCTACGAGCAGTACTTC. Protein: CASSSYAGSPPYEQYF.